One sample yielded the 28 T cell receptor beta chains listed below, sequenced in a study of control samples from healthy donors and cancer patients. Only in-frame clones appear in the TCRdb table, and some are missing; sequencing was by immunoSEQ multiplex PCR. This sample has about 110,000 clones; 82% occur once, and the top ten carry approximately 6.7%. The specimen sequenced was blood. The receptors here all came from a young man in good health.

This clone was seen only once. The V call is TRBV30, the J call TRBJ2-1; D may correspond to TRBD1 or TRBD2 (7 bases each). CDR3 length: 11 amino acids. V dropped 5 bases and J dropped 13 bases, with 15 bases sitting between them. In germline, CDR1 is GTSNPN, CDR2 SVGIG (reference sequence). CDR3 protein: CAWRQGGGQFF. DNA for the CDR3: TGTGCCTGGCGACAGGGCGGGGGACAGTTCTTC.

The CDR3: CASSLGAGQETQYF. CDR3 coding DNA: TGTGCCAGCAGCTTAGGGGCGGGGCAAGAGACCCAGTACTTC. The rearrangement joins TRBV7-2 to TRBJ2-5; D possibly corresponds to TRBD2 (6 bases). Germline CDR1 and CDR2: SGHTA and FQGNSA. The CDR3 loop spans 14 amino acids. Trimming pared 1 base from V and 2 bases from J, leaving 8 bases between.

This clone was counted only a few times. The J gene is TRBJ2-5, the V gene TRBV24-1, with TRBD1 matching over 11 bases. Germline CDR1 KGHDR, CDR2 SFDVKD. V shed 2 bases and J 2 bases; nucleotides not matched to a gene: 3. The CDR3 consists of 16 residues. The CDR3 bases are TGTGCCACCAGTGATTCCGGGACAGGGGGACAAGAGACCCAGTACTTC. Translating gives CATSDSGTGGQETQYF.

The V call is TRBV4-1, the J call TRBJ1-1; TRBD1 might be the D (6 bases). The CDR3 runs to 15 residues. The germline V and J ends were trimmed by 3 bases and 0 bases, with 11 bases remaining between them. Per the germline V gene, CDR1 is MGHRA and CDR2 is YSYEKL. This chain's CDR3 is CASSQRGSMNTEAFF. As DNA, the CDR3 is TGCGCCAGCAGCCAGAGGGGGAGCATGAACACTGAAGCTTTCTTT.

The V call is TRBV19, the J call TRBJ2-3; no clear D gene. Trimming shortened V by 5 bases and J by 2 bases, and 11 bases separated the two germline ends. The CDR3 is made up of 14 amino acids. CDR1 LNHDA and CDR2 SQIVND come from the germline V gene (reference sequence). The CDR3 DNA is TGTGCCAGTAGTCAGGTACACATCACAGATACGCAGTATTTT. Amino acids: CASSQVHITDTQYF.

The chain couples TRBV7-8 to TRBJ1-5, with 7 positions matching TRBD1. With V trimmed by 5 bases and J by 5 bases, 6 bases remained unmatched. The CDR3 is made up of 14 amino acids. CDR1 SGHVS and CDR2 FQNEAQ come from the germline V gene. The CDR3 is CASSGGTADQPQHF. DNA for the CDR3: TGTGCCAGCAGCGGTGGGACAGCCGATCAGCCCCAGCATTTT. The whole variable domain, filled in from reference TRBV7-8 and TRBJ1-5, reads GAGVSQSPRYKVAKRGQDVALRCDPISGHVSLFWYQQALGQGPEFLTYFQNEAQLDKSGLPSDRFFAERPEGSVSTLKIQRTQQEDSAVYLCASSGGTADQPQHFGDGTRLSIL.

This clone appeared once. The V and J genes are TRBV5-1 and TRBJ1-5, with D possibly matching TRBD1 (5 bases). Trimming removed 2 bases at V and 4 bases at J, with 10 bases between. CDR1 and CDR2 (germline): SGHRS, YFSETQ. CDR3 length: 14 amino acids. CDR3 loop: CASSFNGGNQPQHF. The CDR3 DNA sequence: TGCGCCAGCAGCTTTAATGGGGGGAATCAGCCCCAGCATTTT.

The genes are TRBV25-1 and TRBJ2-7; D may be TRBD1 or TRBD2 (5 bases each). Germline lookup yields CDR1 MGHDK and CDR2 SYGVNS. There are 14 residues in the CDR3. V shed 5 bases and J shed 3 bases, with 14 bases lying between them. Here the CDR3 DNA reads TGTGCCAGCAGTCCCCGGGACGGCTTCTACGAGCAGTACGTC. Translating gives CASSPRDGFYEQYV.

In its sample, this clone was seen a few times. The chain has TRBV19 and TRBJ1-5; 7 bases map to TRBD1. Per the germline V gene, CDR1 is LNHDA and CDR2 is SQIVND (reference sequence). The CDR3 loop spans 14 amino acids. With V trimmed by 4 bases and J by 5 bases, 5 bases remained unmatched. The CDR3 here is CASSKQGWDQPQHF. The CDR3 nucleotides are TGTGCCAGTAGTAAACAGGGGTGGGATCAGCCCCAGCATTTT.

The chain carries TRBV7-9 and TRBJ2-2; 7 nucleotides align to TRBD2. CDR1 SEHNR and CDR2 FQNEAQ come from the germline V gene (reference sequence). CDR3 size: 18 residues. V shed 5 bases and J 4 bases; nucleotides not matched to a gene: 16. CDR3: CASSAGGENIIFTGELFF. The CDR3 region has the DNA TGTGCCAGCAGCGCTGGGGGGGAAAACATCATATTCACCGGGGAGCTGTTTTTT.

CDR3 nucleotides: TGTGCCAGCAGCTTAGAGCGGTCGGAGCAGTTCTTC. Translation gives CASSLERSEQFF. The V call is TRBV11-2, the J call TRBJ2-1; unclear D gene. This CDR3 has 12 residues. From germline, CDR1 is SGHAT and CDR2 FQNNGV. V lost 0 bases and J 10 bases, leaving 7 bases between the germline ends.

This chain links TRBV19 with TRBJ1-4, with TRBD1 matching 8 bases. CDR3 length: 18 residues. Germline values: CDR1 LNHDA, CDR2 SQIVND (reference sequence). V shed 5 bases and J 0 bases; nucleotides not matched to a gene: 11. The CDR3 reads CASSDNVPGQATNEKLFF. The CDR3 nucleotides read TGTGCCAGTAGTGATAATGTCCCGGGACAGGCAACTAATGAAAAACTGTTTTTT.

The rearrangement links TRBV7-8 to TRBJ2-2; unclear D gene. Germline V gives CDR1 SGHVS, CDR2 FQNEAQ. This CDR3 has 16 amino acids. The V and J ends lost 3 bases and 6 bases respectively, with 17 bases between them. CDR3 amino acids: CASSFLASPEAGELFF. CDR3 DNA: TGTGCCAGCAGCTTCTTGGCCTCACCGGAAGCCGGGGAGCTGTTTTTT.

This clone was found many times. The chain recombines TRBV2 with TRBJ2-5, with D hard to call. Looked up from germline, CDR1 is SNHLY and CDR2 is FYNNEI. CDR3 length: 13 residues. CDR3 residues: CHQDDQNQETQYF. The CDR3 bases are TGTCACCAGGACGACCAGAATCAAGAGACCCAGTACTTC.

CDR3 sequence (DNA): TGTGCCATCGGACAGGGGATTAGGGAGACCCAGTACTTC. This encodes CAIGQGIRETQYF. The chain links TRBV10-3 to TRBJ2-5, with TRBD1 matching over 9 bases. Trimming removed 8 bases from V and 5 bases from J; junction bases left unmatched: 6. From germline, CDR1 is ENHRY and CDR2 SYGVKD. The CDR3 runs to 13 residues.

The rearrangement joins TRBV6-5 to TRBJ1-2; the D is unclear. Germline V gene data show CDR1 as MNHEY and CDR2 as SVGAGI. Trimming removed 6 bases at V and 6 bases at J, with 14 bases between. CDR3 size: 13 residues. CDR3 nucleotides: TGTGCCAGCAGCCGAGGGCCCGTGGATGGCTACACCTTC. Residues: CASSRGPVDGYTF.

The genes are TRBV4-3 and TRBJ1-1; TRBD1 aligns across 7 bases. The CDR3 is made up of 14 amino acids. Trimming took 0 bases from V and 4 from J; bases not matched to a gene: 2. Germline lookup yields CDR1 LGHNA and CDR2 YSLEER. CDR3 in amino acids: CASSQETGSTEAFF. DNA for the CDR3: TGCGCCAGCAGCCAAGAGACAGGGAGCACTGAAGCTTTCTTT.

The V and J genes are TRBV7-6 and TRBJ2-5, with D maybe TRBD2 (6 bases). Germline V lookup: CDR1 SGHVS, CDR2 FNYEAQ. V was pared by 4 bases and J by 8 bases, with 20 bases between. This CDR3 is 15 amino acids long. CDR3 region: CASSWGSGPSETQYF. In DNA, the CDR3 is TGTGCCAGCAGCTGGGGGAGCGGGCCTTCGGAAACCCAGTACTTC.

V usage is TRBV7-6 and J usage is TRBJ2-5, with D uncertain. There are 12 residues in the CDR3. Germline V gives CDR1 SGHVS, CDR2 FNYEAQ. V gave up 0 bases and J gave up 5 bases, with 4 bases separating them. The CDR3 nucleotides read TGTGCCAGCAGCTTAGCTAGGGAGACCCAGTACTTC. This gives the protein CASSLARETQYF.

V is TRBV4-1 and J is TRBJ2-5; D call uncertain. Trimming pared 1 base from V and 7 bases from J, leaving 10 bases between. The CDR3 covers 13 residues. CDR1 is MGHRA, CDR2 YSYEKL, per germline. CDR3 region: CASSQVRLGTQYF. The CDR3 DNA follows: TGCGCCAGCAGCCAAGTTAGGCTGGGGACCCAGTACTTC.

The chain is built from TRBV5-3 and TRBJ1-5, with 9 bases lining up with TRBD1. TRBV5-3 is placed among ORFs of uncertain function. Trimming cost V 0 bases and J 5 bases; bases outside gene matches: 6. The CDR3 runs to 16 residues. CDR3 in amino acids: CARSLECWTGDQPQHF. CDR3 in DNA: TGTGCCAGAAGCTTGGAGTGCTGGACAGGGGATCAGCCCCAGCATTTT.

This chain joins TRBV30 and TRBJ1-6, with TRBD1 identical over 8 bases. The V and J ends lost 7 bases and 6 bases, in that order; junction bases with no gene match: 8. The CDR3 consists of 14 residues. CDR1 and CDR2 (germline): GTSNPN, SVGIG (reference sequence). The CDR3 DNA follows: TGTGCCTCGGCTAGGACAGGGACTAATTCACCCCTCCACTTT. Its translation is CASARTGTNSPLHF. Together with reference TRBV30 and TRBJ1-6, the CDR3 gives the full variable domain: SQTIHQWPATLVQPVGSPLSLECTVEGTSNPNLYWYRQAAGRGLQLLFYSVGIGQISSEVPQNLSASRPQDRQFILSSKKLLLSDSGFYLCASARTGTNSPLHFGNGTRLTVT.

This clone was counted once. The chain is built from TRBV25-1 and TRBJ1-4, with D possibly TRBD1 on 5 matching bases. Trimming removed 6 bases at V and 2 bases at J, with 16 bases between. Germline V lookup: CDR1 MGHDK, CDR2 SYGVNS. The CDR3 runs to 16 residues. The CDR3: CASRGTLGETNEKLFF. CDR3 nucleotides: TGTGCCAGCAGAGGGACTCTAGGGGAGACTAATGAAAAACTGTTTTTT.

The chain couples TRBV9 to TRBJ2-5; D uncertain. Germline-derived CDR1 and CDR2 are SGDLS and YYNGEE. The CDR3 spans 14 residues. The V end lost 4 bases, the J end lost 1 base, and 11 bases lay between the germline ends. The CDR3 loop is CASSIRPTQETQYF. CDR3 in DNA: TGTGCCAGCAGCATCCGACCTACCCAAGAGACCCAGTACTTC.

This clone was seen just once. The chain is built from TRBV15 and TRBJ2-4, with 8 bases identical to TRBD1. Looked up from germline, CDR1 is LNHNV and CDR2 is YYDKDF (reference sequence). CDR3 length: 14 amino acids. Trimming cost V 3 bases and J 8 bases; bases outside gene matches: 6. The CDR3 reads CATSRDRVVDIQYF. DNA of the CDR3: TGTGCCACCAGCAGGGACAGGGTAGTGGACATTCAGTACTTC.

Of note for this clone: Other DNA sequences in this sample translate to the same CDR3. V is TRBV18 and J is TRBJ1-2, with D tentatively TRBD1 (5 bases). The CDR3 extends over 14 amino acids. Trimming took off 6 bases at V and 5 bases at J, with 16 bases between the two ends. CDR1 is KGHSH, CDR2 LQKENI, per germline. CDR3 sequence (DNA): TGTGCCAGCTCGCCAGGGAGGATGGGGTATGGCTACACCTTC. It codes for CASSPGRMGYGYTF.

The chain recombines TRBV7-2 with TRBJ2-3; D is possibly TRBD2 (6 bases). Germline CDR1 SGHTA, CDR2 FQGNSA. Trimming removed 0 bases at V and 2 bases at J, with 21 bases between. This CDR3 is 19 amino acids long. CDR3 residues: CASSLAGLAIGGITDTQYF. Here the CDR3 DNA reads TGTGCCAGCAGCTTAGCGGGACTTGCTATTGGGGGGATCACAGATACGCAGTATTTT.

This sequence joins TRBV11-2 and TRBJ2-5, with 11 positions matching TRBD2. The CDR3 runs 19 residues. The J segment lost 7 bases and the V segment lost 8 bases, leaving 24 bases of the junction unmatched. Germline V gives CDR1 SGHAT, CDR2 FQNNGV. The CDR3 bases are TGTGCCAGCTCCGGCCCCCTCCCGGGACTAGCGGTCCTGGGTGGGACCCAGTACTTC. This codes for CASSGPLPGLAVLGGTQYF. Together with reference TRBV11-2 and TRBJ2-5, the CDR3 gives the full variable domain: EAGVAQSPRYKIIEKRQSVAFWCNPISGHATLYWYQQILGQGPKLLIQFQNNGVVDDSQLPKDRFSAERLKGVDSTLKIQPAKLEDSAVYLCASSGPLPGLAVLGGTQYFGPGTRLLVL.